This T cell receptor (beta chain) was identified during a study of blood T cell repertoires in COVID-19. Study information: T cells, B-cell-depleted T cells, or PBMCs provided the cDNA or gDNA that served as material.

Method: immunoSEQ multiplex PCR; TCRdb's copy keeps in-frame clones and lacks some. In the table there are over 150,000 clones, approximately 84% of which are singletons. Those who participated ranged in age from about 18 to 89 years and resided in 24 US areas. Per the germline V gene, CDR1 is SGHNT and CDR2 is YYREEE (reference sequence). This CDR3 has 16 amino acids. The V gene end was trimmed by 4 bases and the J gene end by 1 base; junction bases not matched to a gene: 10. This TCR was recovered from a woman aged 30 to 39 who had recovered from COVID-19. The sample was PBMCs or T cells enriched from blood (not recorded which). The V gene is TRBV5-4, the J gene TRBJ1-1; TRBD1 aligns across 7 bases. The DNA of the CDR3 is TGTGCCAGCAGCCGAACAGGGGCCCCTCAGAACACTGAAGCTTTCTTT. Translated, it gives CASSRTGAPQNTEAFF.